Described below is a single T cell receptor (beta chain) sequence and its context. The record originates from a study of T cell responses to AZD1222 COVID-19 vaccine. V was cut by 2 bases and J by 1 base, with 9 bases left in between. CDR3 length: 14 amino acids. Per germline, CDR1 SGHRS and CDR2 YFSETQ. The data were produced by immunoSEQ multiplex PCR, yet TCRdb's version contains in-frame clones alone and is incomplete. The table shows about 170,000 clones, with around 90% occurring only once. The J gene is TRBJ1-1, the V gene TRBV5-1; D remains unclear. The sequence derives from an adult in good health. The material was peripheral blood, obtained on day 0 of AZD1222 vaccination. CDR3 sequence: CASSLWGKNTEAFF. CDR3 coding DNA: TGCGCCAGCAGCTTATGGGGAAAGAACACTGAAGCTTTCTTT.